The 19 T cell receptor beta chains reported below all come from one sample, sequenced in a study of radiation and T cells in renal cell carcinoma. The time point was: blood 2 weeks post-SBRT. Treatment defined: 15 Gy SBRT to primary tumor, nephrectomy 4 weeks later. Assay used: immunoSEQ multiplex PCR; TCRdb lists only in-frame clones, some missing. The sample holds around 120,000 clones, more than 80% seen once. The sample was blood, taken from a patient whose treatment included radiotherapy and nephrectomy. The receptors here all came from a woman aged 60-70 years with renal cell carcinoma.

The chain is built from TRBV10-3 and TRBJ2-7; TRBD2 matches 16 bases. The CDR3 loop spans 18 amino acids. Losses at the gene ends were 6 bases for V and 4 bases for J; bases not matched to a gene: 12. In germline, CDR1 is ENHRY, CDR2 SYGVKD. The CDR3 DNA is TGTGCCATCAGACCCTCGGGACTAGCGGGAGGGCCGGGGTACGAGCAGTACTTC. It specifies CAIRPSGLAGGPGYEQYF.

The gene calls are TRBV4-3 and TRBJ1-2; TRBD1 might be the D (5 bases). CDR3 length equals 14 residues. Per germline, CDR1 LGHNA and CDR2 YSLEER. V shed 0 bases and J shed 3 bases, with 8 bases lying between them. The chain's CDR3 is CASSQEAGDYGYTF. CDR3 nucleotides: TGCGCCAGCAGCCAAGAGGCGGGGGACTATGGCTACACCTTC.

The chain couples TRBV6-5 to TRBJ2-2, with 12 positions matching TRBD2. CDR3 length: 16 amino acids. Germline values: CDR1 MNHEY, CDR2 SVGAGI. V gave up 4 bases and J gave up 7 bases; unmatched junction bases: 7. Here the CDR3 DNA reads TGTGCCAGCAGTTCCCCTAGCGGGGGGGCTTTCGGGGAGCTGTTTTTT. This sequence encodes CASSSPSGGAFGELFF.

The genes are TRBV6-1 and TRBJ2-5; D possibly matches TRBD1 or TRBD2 (6 bases each). V was cut by 6 bases and J by 3 bases, with 17 bases left in between. The CDR3 runs 15 residues. CDR1 is MNHNS, CDR2 SASEGT, per germline. The CDR3 coding sequence is TGTGCCAGCAGCCGAGGGGGGCGGACTAAAGAGACCCAGTACTTC. Translated, it gives CASSRGGRTKETQYF.

This sequence joins TRBV10-3 and TRBJ2-1; 8 positions agree with TRBD1. The CDR3 loop spans 15 amino acids. Unmatched junction bases numbered 6, after V lost 0 bases and J lost 8 bases. Germline CDR1 ENHRY, CDR2 SYGVKD. CDR3 nucleotide sequence: TGTGCCATCAGTGAGTCCAACGACAGGGGAGATGAGCAGTTCTTC. It translates to CAISESNDRGDEQFF.

This clone was seen a few times. The chain carries TRBV5-1 and TRBJ1-1; D unresolved. This CDR3 contains 15 residues. The germline gives CDR1 SGHRS, CDR2 YFSETQ. The V end was cut by 0 bases, the J end by 1 base, with 10 bases between. The CDR3 DNA sequence: TGCGCCAGCAGCTTGGGTGGATTTGGGAACACTGAAGCTTTCTTT. Protein: CASSLGGFGNTEAFF.

The V call is TRBV4-2, the J call TRBJ1-1, with D perhaps matching TRBD1 (6 bases). V lost 0 bases and J lost 5, with 19 bases in between. The CDR3 sequence is 17 residues long. Germline CDR1 and CDR2: LGHNA and YNFKEQ. CDR3 sequence (DNA): TGTGCCAGCAGCCAAGATAGAGCAGTCGGAGGGGGGACTGAAGCTTTCTTT. Its protein product is CASSQDRAVGGGTEAFF.

The J gene is TRBJ2-5, the V gene TRBV5-1; 10 positions match TRBD1. CDR1 and CDR2 (germline): SGHRS, YFSETQ. V was clipped by 0 bases and J by 7 bases; unmatched bases: 9. CDR3 length equals 16 residues. CDR3 region: CASSLVRDRGPGTQYF. The CDR3 coding sequence is TGCGCCAGCAGCTTGGTACGCGACAGGGGGCCCGGGACCCAGTACTTC.

This sequence joins TRBV7-2 and TRBJ2-1; 7 positions match TRBD1. J was trimmed by 7 bases and V by 5 bases; bases with no gene match: 5. Germline assignment: CDR1 SGHTA and CDR2 FQGNSA. This CDR3 has 13 residues. The CDR3 spells CASSTGQLNEQFF. In DNA, the CDR3 is TGTGCCAGCAGCACGGGACAGTTGAATGAGCAGTTCTTC. The full variable domain, its missing parts supplied by reference TRBV7-2 and TRBJ2-1, is GAGVSQSPSNKVTEKGKDVELRCDPISGHTALYWYRQSLGQGLEFLIYFQGNSAPDKSGLPSDRFSAERTGGSVSTLTIQRTQQEDSAVYLCASSTGQLNEQFFGPGTRLTVL.

The chain couples TRBV11-1 to TRBJ2-2; D remains unclear. The V end lost 6 bases, the J end lost 1 base, and 3 bases lay between the germline ends. CDR1 and CDR2 from the germline V gene are SGHAT and FQDESV (reference sequence). The CDR3 is 12 amino acids. In nucleotides, the CDR3 is TGTGCCAGCAGTCAGAACACCGGGGAGCTGTTTTTT. Encoded protein: CASSQNTGELFF.

The rearrangement links TRBV29-1 to TRBJ1-2; 7 bases fit TRBD1. The CDR3 loop spans 13 amino acids. Per the germline V gene, CDR1 is SQVTM and CDR2 is ANQGSEA. V lost 3 bases to trimming and J lost 5 bases; unmatched junction nucleotides: 6. The CDR3: CSVEEPRGYGYTF. The CDR3 DNA reads TGCAGCGTTGAGGAACCCAGGGGGTATGGCTACACCTTC.

The chain carries TRBV10-3 and TRBJ2-4; D might be TRBD1 (5 bases). CDR1 and CDR2 (germline): ENHRY, SYGVKD. The V and J ends lost 0 bases and 4 bases respectively, with 7 bases between them. This CDR3 spans 14 amino acids. The CDR3: CAISESGVKNIQYF. The CDR3 DNA is TGTGCCATCAGTGAGTCAGGGGTAAAAAACATTCAGTACTTC.

This clone was observed a single time. This rearrangement joins TRBV6-5 to TRBJ2-7; tentative D call: TRBD1 (5 bases). The CDR3 is 13 residues long. CDR1 is MNHEY and CDR2 is SVGAGI in the germline V gene. Trimming took 4 bases from V and 5 from J, leaving 12 bases between them. The CDR3 reads CASSSLGRNEQYF. In DNA form, the CDR3 reads TGTGCCAGCAGTTCCCTGGGGCGGAACGAGCAGTACTTC.

This chain uses TRBV2 with TRBJ1-4, with D unresolved. V was pared by 3 bases and J by 0 bases, with 8 bases between. This CDR3 is 15 amino acids long. Germline V gives CDR1 SNHLY, CDR2 FYNNEI. The CDR3 coding sequence is TGTGCCAGCAGTGACGGGCGGACAACTAATGAAAAACTGTTTTTT. Translating it yields CASSDGRTTNEKLFF.

The rearrangement links TRBV2 to TRBJ2-5, with 13 bases fitting TRBD2. Losses at the gene ends were 6 bases for V and 4 bases for J; bases not matched to a gene: 8. CDR1 SNHLY and CDR2 FYNNEI come from the germline V gene. The CDR3 totals 16 residues. The CDR3 loop reads CASSRGTSGKRETQYF. CDR3 sequence (DNA): TGTGCCAGCAGCAGGGGGACTAGCGGGAAGAGAGAGACCCAGTACTTC.

V gene TRBV9 combines with J gene TRBJ1-4; maybe TRBD1 (5 bases). Germline V CDR1 and CDR2: SGDLS, YYNGEE. V shed 4 bases and J shed 2 bases, with 15 bases lying between them. This CDR3 comprises 16 residues. In DNA, the CDR3 is TGTGCCAGCAGCCCAAACCAGGGTGTGACTAATGAAAAACTGTTTTTT. This gives the protein CASSPNQGVTNEKLFF. The complete variable domain, with remaining parts taken from reference TRBV9 and TRBJ1-4, reads DSGVTQTPKHLITATGQRVTLRCSPRSGDLSVYWYQQSLDQGLQFLIQYYNGEERAKGNILERFSAQQFPDLHSELNLSSLELGDSALYFCASSPNQGVTNEKLFFGSGTQLSVL.

The chain links TRBV6-6 to TRBJ1-6; the D is unclear. Germline V lookup: CDR1 MNHNY, CDR2 SVGAGI (reference sequence). Trimming removed 8 bases at V and 0 bases at J, with 8 bases between. The CDR3 length is 14 residues. The CDR3 DNA is TGTGCCAGCGACCCGAGCTCCTATAATTCACCCCTCCACTTT. This sequence encodes CASDPSSYNSPLHF.

The chain recombines TRBV7-9 with TRBJ2-5; 9 bases map to TRBD2. Germline values: CDR1 SEHNR, CDR2 FQNEAQ (reference sequence). Unmatched junction bases numbered 3, after V lost 3 bases and J lost 4 bases. The CDR3 has 14 amino acids. CDR3 DNA: TGTGCCAGCAGCTTGGGCGGGGGGGCAGAGACCCAGTACTTC. Translated, it gives CASSLGGGAETQYF.

This clone has a single count. This chain joins TRBV19 and TRBJ1-2; a weak D match, TRBD1 (5 bases). CDR1 is LNHDA, CDR2 SQIVND, per germline (reference sequence). V dropped 0 bases and J dropped 6 bases, with 14 bases sitting between them. The CDR3 length is 15 residues. CDR3 in DNA: TGTGCCAGTAGTATAGAAACTCGGGGCTGGGATGGCTACACCTTC. It yields the protein CASSIETRGWDGYTF.